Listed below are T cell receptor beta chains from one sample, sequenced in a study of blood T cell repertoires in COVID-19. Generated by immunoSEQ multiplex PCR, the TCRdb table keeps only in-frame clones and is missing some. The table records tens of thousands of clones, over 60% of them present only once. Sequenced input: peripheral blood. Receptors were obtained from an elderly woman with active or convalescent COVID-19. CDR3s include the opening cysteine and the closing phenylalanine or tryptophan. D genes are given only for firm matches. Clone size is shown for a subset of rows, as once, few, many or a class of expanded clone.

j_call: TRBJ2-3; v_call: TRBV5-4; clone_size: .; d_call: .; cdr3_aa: CASSQKGDLTDTQYF; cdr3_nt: TGTGCCAGCAGCCAAAAGGGGGACCTCACAGATACGCAGTATTTT
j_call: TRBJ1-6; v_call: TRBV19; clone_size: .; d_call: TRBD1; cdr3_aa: CASSPPTGGNSPLHF; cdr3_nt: TGTGCCAGTAGTCCACCCACAGGGGGCAATTCACCCCTCCACTTT
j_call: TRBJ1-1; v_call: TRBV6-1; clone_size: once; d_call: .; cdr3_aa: CASSSPTVNTEAFF; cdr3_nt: TGTGCCAGCAGTTCCCCGACAGTGAACACTGAAGCTTTCTTT
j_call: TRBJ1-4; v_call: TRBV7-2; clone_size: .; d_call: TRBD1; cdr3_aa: CASSATGTGVEKLFF; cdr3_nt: TGTGCCAGCAGCGCGACCGGGACAGGGGTAGAAAAACTGTTTTTT
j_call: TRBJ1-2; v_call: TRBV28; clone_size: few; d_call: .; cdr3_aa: CASSLGGGYTF; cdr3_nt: TGTGCCAGCAGTCTTGGAGGAGGCTACACCTTC
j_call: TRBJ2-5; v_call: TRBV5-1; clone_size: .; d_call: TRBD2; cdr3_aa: CASSTSGEETQYF; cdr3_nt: TGCGCCAGCAGTACTAGCGGGGAGGAGACCCAGTACTTC
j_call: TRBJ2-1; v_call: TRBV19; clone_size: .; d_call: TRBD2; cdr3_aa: CASSTISGETYNEQFF; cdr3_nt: TGTGCCAGTAGTACCATTAGCGGGGAAACCTACAATGAGCAGTTCTTC
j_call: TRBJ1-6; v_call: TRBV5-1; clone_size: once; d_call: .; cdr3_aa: CASSFTPGVGDNSPLHF; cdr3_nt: TGCGCCAGCAGCTTTACCCCAGGGGTCGGCGATAATTCACCCCTCCACTTT
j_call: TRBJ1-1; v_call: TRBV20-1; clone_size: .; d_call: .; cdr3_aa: CSAPLYTEAFF; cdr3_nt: TGCAGTGCCCCCCTATACACTGAAGCTTTCTTT
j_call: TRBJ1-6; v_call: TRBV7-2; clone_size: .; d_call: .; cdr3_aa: CASSLEAIQGSPLHF; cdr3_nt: TGTGCCAGCAGCTTAGAGGCGATCCAGGGATCACCCCTCCACTTT
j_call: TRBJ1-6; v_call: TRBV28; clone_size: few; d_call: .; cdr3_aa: CASSSMGGWGPLHF; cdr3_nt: TGTGCCAGCAGTTCCATGGGGGGGTGGGGACCCCTCCACTTT
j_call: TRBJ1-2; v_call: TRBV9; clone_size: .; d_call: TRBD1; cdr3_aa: CASSGPRGQGRINYGYTF; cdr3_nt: TGTGCCAGCAGCGGCCCAAGGGGACAGGGAAGAATTAACTATGGCTACACCTTC
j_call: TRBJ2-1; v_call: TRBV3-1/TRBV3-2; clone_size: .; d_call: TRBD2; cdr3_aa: CASSQVPGGGARNEQFF; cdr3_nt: TGTGCCAGCAGCCAAGTACCTGGCGGGGGGGCTCGAAATGAGCAGTTCTTC
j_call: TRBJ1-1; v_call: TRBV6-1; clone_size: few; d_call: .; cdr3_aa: CASSEVGGRVNTEAFF; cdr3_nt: TGTGCCAGCAGTGAAGTGGGGGGTAGAGTGAACACTGAAGCTTTCTTT
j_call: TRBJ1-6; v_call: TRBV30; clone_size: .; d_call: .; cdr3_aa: CAWWLEGHSPLHF; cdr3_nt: TGTGCCTGGTGGTTGGAGGGGCACTCACCCCTCCACTTT
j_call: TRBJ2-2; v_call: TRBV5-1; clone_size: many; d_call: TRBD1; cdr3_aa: CASRETGDTGELFF; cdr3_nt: TGCGCCAGCAGGGAGACAGGGGACACCGGGGAGCTGTTTTTT
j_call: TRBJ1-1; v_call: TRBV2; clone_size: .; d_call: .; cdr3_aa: CASSGLSGTEAFF; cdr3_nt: TGTGCCAGCAGTGGACTATCTGGGACTGAAGCTTTCTTT
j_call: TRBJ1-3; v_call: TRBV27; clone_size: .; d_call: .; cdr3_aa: CASRTGGGNTIYF; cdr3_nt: TGTGCCAGCAGGACAGGCGGCGGAAACACCATATATTTT
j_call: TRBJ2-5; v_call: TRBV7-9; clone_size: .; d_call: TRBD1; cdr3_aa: CASSLRRQGAKETQYF; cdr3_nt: TGTGCCAGCAGCTTAAGGCGACAGGGGGCAAAAGAGACCCAGTACTTC
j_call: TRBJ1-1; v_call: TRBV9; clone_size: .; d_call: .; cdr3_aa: CASSQGPTETEAFF; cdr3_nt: TGTGCCAGCAGCCAGGGGCCCACAGAAACTGAAGCTTTCTTT
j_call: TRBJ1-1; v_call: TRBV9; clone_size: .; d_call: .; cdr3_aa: CASSVEPGNTEAFF; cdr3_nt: TGTGCCAGCAGCGTAGAGCCAGGGAACACTGAAGCTTTCTTT
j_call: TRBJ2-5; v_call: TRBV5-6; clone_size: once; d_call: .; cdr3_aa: CASSTEETQYF; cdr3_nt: TGTGCCAGCAGCACAGAAGAGACCCAGTACTTC
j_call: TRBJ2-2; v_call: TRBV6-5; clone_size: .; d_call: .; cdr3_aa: CASNGHANTGELFF; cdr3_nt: TGTGCCAGCAATGGCCACGCGAACACCGGGGAGCTGTTTTTT
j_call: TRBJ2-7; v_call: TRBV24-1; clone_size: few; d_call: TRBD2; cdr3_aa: CATSDPTGGPEQYF; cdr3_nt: TGTGCCACCAGTGATCCGACGGGGGGTCCCGAGCAGTACTTC
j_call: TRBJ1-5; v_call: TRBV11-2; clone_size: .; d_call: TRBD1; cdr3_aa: CASSLGPGGPDQPQHF; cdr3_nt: TGTGCCAGCAGCTTAGGTCCAGGGGGACCAGATCAGCCCCAGCATTTT
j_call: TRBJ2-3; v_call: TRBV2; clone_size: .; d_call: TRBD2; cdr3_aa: CASSDRTSGGEDTQYF; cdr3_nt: TGTGCCAGCAGTGACCGGACTAGCGGGGGGGAGGATACGCAGTATTTT
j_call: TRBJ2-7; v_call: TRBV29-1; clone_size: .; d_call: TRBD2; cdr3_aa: CSVRAAGDHTLYEQYF; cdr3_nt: TGCAGCGTGAGGGCTGCGGGGGACCACACTCTCTACGAGCAGTACTTC
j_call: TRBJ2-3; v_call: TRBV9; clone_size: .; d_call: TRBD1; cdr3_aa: CASSVGAGGFTDTQYF; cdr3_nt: TGTGCCAGCAGCGTAGGGGCAGGGGGCTTTACAGATACGCAGTATTTT
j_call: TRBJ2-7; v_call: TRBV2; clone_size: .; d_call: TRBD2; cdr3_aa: CASSPSSGLSYEQYF; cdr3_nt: TGTGCCAGCTCACCGTCTAGCGGGCTTTCCTACGAGCAGTACTTC
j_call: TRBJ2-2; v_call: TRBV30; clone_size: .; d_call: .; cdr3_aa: CAWNEGGLVTGELFF; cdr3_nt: TGTGCCTGGAATGAGGGGGGGCTGGTCACCGGGGAGCTGTTTTTT
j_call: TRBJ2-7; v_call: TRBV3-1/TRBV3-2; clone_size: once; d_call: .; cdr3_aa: CASSQLGGVSYEQYF; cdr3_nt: TGTGCCAGCAGCCAACTCGGGGGTGTCTCCTACGAGCAGTACTTC
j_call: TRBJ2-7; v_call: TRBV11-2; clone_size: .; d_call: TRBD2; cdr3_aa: CASSLIAAGGSYEQYF; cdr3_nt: TGTGCCAGCAGCTTAATTGCGGCGGGGGGGTCCTACGAGCAGTACTTC
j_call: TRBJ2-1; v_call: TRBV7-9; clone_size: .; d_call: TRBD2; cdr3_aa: CASSWGLAGESFF; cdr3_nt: TGTGCCAGCAGCTGGGGACTAGCGGGGGAGTCGTTCTTC
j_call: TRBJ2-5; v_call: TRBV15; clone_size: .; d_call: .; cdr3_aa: CATSSQVQETQYF; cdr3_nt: TGTGCCACCAGCTCACAGGTACAAGAGACCCAGTACTTC
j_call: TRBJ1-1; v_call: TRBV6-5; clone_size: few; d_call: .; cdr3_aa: CASSMGGRGGTEAFF; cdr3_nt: TGTGCCAGCAGTATGGGGGGGCGAGGAGGGACTGAAGCTTTCTTT